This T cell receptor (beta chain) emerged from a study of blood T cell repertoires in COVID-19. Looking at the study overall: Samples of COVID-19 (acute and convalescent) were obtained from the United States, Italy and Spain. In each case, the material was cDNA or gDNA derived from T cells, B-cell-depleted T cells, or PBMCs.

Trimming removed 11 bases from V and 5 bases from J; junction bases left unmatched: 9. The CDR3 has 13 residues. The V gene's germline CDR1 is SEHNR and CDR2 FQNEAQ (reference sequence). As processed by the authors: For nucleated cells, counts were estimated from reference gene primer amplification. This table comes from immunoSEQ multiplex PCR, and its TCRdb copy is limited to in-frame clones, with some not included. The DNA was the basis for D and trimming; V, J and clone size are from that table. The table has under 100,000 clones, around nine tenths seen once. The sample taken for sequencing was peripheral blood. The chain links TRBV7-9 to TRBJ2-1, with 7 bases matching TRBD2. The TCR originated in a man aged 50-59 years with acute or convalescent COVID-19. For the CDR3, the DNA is TGTGCCCCCGGGGCTAGCGGCAACAATGAGCAGTTCTTC. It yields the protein CAPGASGNNEQFF.